This T cell receptor (beta chain) was documented in a study of Graves' ophthalmopathy and Graves' hyperthyroidism. The CDR3 is made up of 15 amino acids. Germline V gene data show CDR1 as LNHDA and CDR2 as SQIVND (reference sequence). About this clonotype itself: Its antigen is as yet unknown. This could be a read error, since a much larger clone is one nucleotide away.

Study findings and constraints: The model forecast ophthalmopathy progression, reaching under 71% sensitivity and around 73% specificity. Stable hyperthyroidism and ophthalmopathy were told apart by a 13-signature model, which achieved about 88% sensitivity and nearly 84% specificity.

For repertoire sequencing, the TCR beta CDR3 regions were amplified from RNA transcripts. RT-PCR in the first round used HTBI primers; a second-round multiplex PCR followed. TCRdb reanalysed the multiplex PCR reads using MiXCR and keeps one entry per CDR3 protein. The repertoire holds 230,000 or so distinct CDR3 sequences, 40% to 50% seen once, with around half in the top ten. The source material was peripheral blood. The chain couples TRBV19 to TRBJ1-5; 10 nucleotides line up with TRBD1. The receptor's source is an adult man with Graves' ophthalmopathy. The CDR3 spells CGSSLGTGVGQPQHF. The CDR3 DNA reads as TGTGGCAGTAGTCTGGGGACAGGGGTCGGTCAGCCCCAGCATTTT. Full variable domain (rest looked up from reference TRBV19 and TRBJ1-5): DGGITQSPKYLFRKEGQNVTLSCEQNLNHDAMYWYRQDPGQGLRLIYYSQIVNDFQKGDIAEGYSVSREKKESFPLTVTSAQKNPTAFYLCGSSLGTGVGQPQHFGDGTRLSIL.